A selection of T cell receptor beta chains follows, all from one sample in a study of T cells in Graves' hyperthyroidism and ophthalmopathy. TCRdb fed the multiplex PCR reads into MiXCR, producing one record per CDR3 protein. The sample carries 490,000 or so distinct CDR3 sequences, approximately 20% recorded once. The material sequenced was blood. These receptors originate from a man aged 40-50 years with Graves' ophthalmopathy. Both conserved end residues are part of each CDR3. The order of the fields is clone size, V gene, D gene, J gene, CDR3 protein, CDR3 DNA. A D gene is named only where the DNA matches it firmly. Size is omitted from some rows. Given values are once, few, many or a class for expanded clones.

>NA|TRBV27|NA|TRBJ2-1
CASSLKDPVGNEQFF
TGTGCCAGCAGTTTAAAGGACCCAGTTGGAAATGAGCAGTTCTTC
>few|TRBV27|TRBD2|TRBJ2-3
CASSLYVSASGRDTQYF
TGTGCCAGCAGTTTATACGTCTCCGCTAGCGGGAGAGATACGCAGTATTTT
>many|TRBV19|TRBD1|TRBJ1-6
CASKAQGAKNSPLHF
TGTGCCAGTAAGGCCCAGGGGGCGAAGAATTCACCCCTCCACTTT
>many|TRBV7-3|TRBD2|TRBJ2-1
CASSSGLAGGHEQFF
TGTGCCAGCAGCTCCGGACTAGCGGGGGGGCATGAGCAGTTCTTC
>few|TRBV5-6|NA|TRBJ2-7
CASSNQGSWQYF
TGTGCCAGCAGCAACCAGGGGAGCTGGCAGTACTTC
>many|TRBV6-1|NA|TRBJ2-3
CASSDRDPDTQYF
TGTGCCAGCAGTGACAGGGATCCGGATACGCAGTATTTT
>NA|TRBV11-1|NA|TRBJ2-1
CASNPPPRAINEQFF
TGTGCCAGCAACCCACCACCAAGGGCCATAAATGAGCAGTTCTTC
>many|TRBV30|NA|TRBJ1-1
CAWSVGDLTEAFF
TGTGCCTGGAGTGTAGGAGATCTCACTGAAGCTTTCTTT
>NA|TRBV6-1|TRBD1|TRBJ2-7
CASRKGTDLAYEQYF
TGTGCCAGCAGGAAAGGGACAGATCTGGCCTACGAGCAGTACTTC
>NA|TRBV29-1|NA|TRBJ2-3
CSVDDRQADTQYF
TGCAGCGTTGACGACCGACAGGCGGATACGCAGTATTTT
>few|TRBV13|NA|TRBJ2-7
CASSGGDITYEQYF
TGTGCCAGCAGCGGGGGGGACATAACCTACGAGCAGTACTTC
>NA|TRBV4-1|NA|TRBJ1-1
CASSSPRGAGTEAFF
TGCGCCAGCAGCTCCCCGAGAGGCGCAGGGACTGAAGCTTTCTTT
>NA|TRBV19|TRBD1|TRBJ2-2
CASSIGRGTGPGELFF
TGTGCCAGTAGTATAGGGCGCGGGACAGGGCCCGGGGAGCTGTTTTTT
>NA|TRBV9|TRBD1|TRBJ1-2
CASSADRVPRYGYTF
TGTGCCAGCAGCGCCGACAGGGTTCCTCGCTATGGCTACACCTTC
>few|TRBV29-1|NA|TRBJ1-3
CSGSQSQGNTIYF
TGCAGCGGCTCTCAGAGCCAGGGAAACACCATATATTTT
>NA|TRBV7-6|NA|TRBJ1-1
CASSWRQMNTEAFF
TGCGCCAGCAGTTGGAGACAGATGAACACTGAAGCTTTCTTT
>many|TRBV30|NA|TRBJ2-7
CAWSEKRAYEQYF
TGTGCCTGGAGTGAAAAAAGAGCCTACGAGCAGTACTTC
>NA|TRBV7-9|NA|TRBJ2-3
CASTNFLSSGTDTQYF
TGTGCCAGCACCAACTTCCTATCCTCGGGCACAGATACGCAGTATTTT
>few|TRBV18|NA|TRBJ1-4
CASSPVPTNEKLFF
TGTGCCAGCTCACCGGTGCCGACTAATGAAAAACTGTTTTTT
>NA|TRBV20-1|TRBD2|TRBJ2-3
CSGSGGGDTQYF
TGCAGTGGTAGCGGGGGGGGAGATACGCAGTATTTT
>NA|TRBV7-2|NA|TRBJ1-4
CASSSKWKGEKLFF
TGTGCCAGCAGCTCCAAATGGAAAGGGGAAAAACTGTTTTTT
>NA|TRBV4-2|NA|TRBJ2-1
CASSSSPGGNEQFF
TGTGCCAGCAGCTCTTCCCCTGGGGGCAATGAGCAGTTCTTC
>few|TRBV30|NA|TRBJ2-1
CAWSRAGTAEQFF
TGTGCCTGGAGTAGGGCCGGTACTGCTGAGCAGTTCTTC
>NA|TRBV19|NA|TRBJ2-1
CATMRPSSEQFF
TGTGCCACCATGCGGCCTAGTTCTGAGCAGTTCTTC
>many|TRBV30|NA|TRBJ1-1
CAWRAGTTEAFF
TGTGCCTGGAGGGCCGGGACAACTGAAGCTTTCTTT
>NA|TRBV27|NA|TRBJ2-5
CASSLSWGRRETQYF
TGTGCCAGCAGTTTATCGTGGGGGCGGAGAGAGACCCAGTACTTC
>many|TRBV3-1|TRBD2|TRBJ2-7
CASSQESGSIHF
TGTGCCAGCAGCCAAGAAAGCGGGAGCATACACTTC
>NA|TRBV20-1|TRBD1|TRBJ1-5
CSAVGTGGYQPQHF
TGCAGTGCCGTCGGGACAGGGGGCTATCAGCCCCAGCATTTT
>few|TRBV11-2|NA|TRBJ2-5
CASSSHGVGRETQYF
TGTGCCAGCAGCTCTCATGGGGTGGGAAGAGAAACCCAGTACTTC
>NA|TRBV6-1|NA|TRBJ1-4
CASLNEGELFF
TGTGCCAGCTTAAATGAAGGGGAACTGTTTTTT
>NA|TRBV27|NA|TRBJ2-1
CASNPGTYYNEQFF
TGTGCCAGCAACCCTGGGACCTACTACAATGAGCAGTTCTTC
>many|TRBV12-3/TRBV12-4|TRBD2|TRBJ2-2
CASSLDLAGETGELFF
TGTGCCAGCAGTTTAGACCTAGCGGGAGAGACCGGGGAGCTGTTTTTT
>NA|TRBV5-1|TRBD1|TRBJ2-1
CASSPGTGGLEQFF
TGCGCCAGCAGCCCGGGGACAGGGGGCCTTGAGCAGTTCTTC
>few|TRBV12-5|NA|TRBJ2-1
CASGSVRTSYNEQFF
TGTGCTAGTGGTTCCGTCCGGACGTCCTACAATGAGCAGTTCTTC
>few|TRBV6-2/TRBV6-3|TRBD2|TRBJ2-1
CASSSSGGRGSYNEQFF
TGTGCCAGCAGTTCTAGCGGGGGGAGGGGGTCCTACAATGAGCAGTTCTTC
>NA|TRBV14|NA|TRBJ2-2
CASRPDGPPTGELFF
TGTGCCAGCAGACCCGACGGACCTCCAACCGGGGAGCTGTTTTTT
>many|TRBV28|NA|TRBJ1-2
CASSTEGYGYTF
TGTGCCAGCAGTACAGAGGGCTATGGCTACACCTTC
>NA|TRBV5-1|TRBD1|TRBJ1-2
CASSYQGDYGYTF
TGCGCCAGCAGCTACCAGGGGGACTATGGCTACACCTTC
>NA|TRBV5-8|TRBD2|TRBJ2-3
CASSSGTITDTQYF
TGTGCCAGCAGCTCCGGGACTATTACAGATACGCAGTATTTT
>once|TRBV6-5|NA|TRBJ1-2
CASRTRDGYGYTF
TGTGCCAGCAGGACTCGGGACGGCTATGGCTACACCTTC
>few|TRBV6-1|TRBD1|TRBJ2-3
CASSTPGQGQAQYF
TGTGCCAGCAGTACCCCGGGACAGGGTCAGGCGCAGTATTTT
>NA|TRBV28|TRBD1|TRBJ1-2
CASTEGQGFGYGYTF
TGTGCCAGCACGGAGGGACAGGGGTTTGGCTATGGCTACACCTTC
>many|TRBV30|TRBD1|TRBJ1-2
CAWRTQGAHGYTF
TGTGCCTGGCGCACACAGGGGGCACATGGCTACACCTTC
>many|TRBV18|NA|TRBJ2-7
CASSPLDSRGEQYF
TGTGCCAGCTCACCACTGGACTCCCGGGGCGAGCAGTACTTC
>many|TRBV28|TRBD1|TRBJ1-1
CASSFRDRGKAFF
TGTGCCAGCAGTTTTAGAGACAGGGGTAAAGCTTTCTTT
>few|TRBV12-3/TRBV12-4|NA|TRBJ1-2
CASSFAPREGYTF
TGTGCCAGCAGTTTCGCACCCAGGGAAGGCTACACCTTC